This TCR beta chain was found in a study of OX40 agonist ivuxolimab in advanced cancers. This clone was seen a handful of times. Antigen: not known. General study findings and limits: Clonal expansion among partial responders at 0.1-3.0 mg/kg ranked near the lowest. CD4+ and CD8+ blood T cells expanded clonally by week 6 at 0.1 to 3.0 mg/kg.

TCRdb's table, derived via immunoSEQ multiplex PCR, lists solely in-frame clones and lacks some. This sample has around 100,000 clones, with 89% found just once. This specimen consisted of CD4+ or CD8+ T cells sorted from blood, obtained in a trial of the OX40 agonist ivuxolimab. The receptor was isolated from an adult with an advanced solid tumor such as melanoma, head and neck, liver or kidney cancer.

CDR3 region: CASSVAGVQGMPQHF. The CDR3 DNA follows: TGTGCCAGCAGTGTCGCCGGAGTACAGGGTATGCCCCAGCATTTT. The chain has TRBV6-5 and TRBJ1-5; maybe TRBD1 (6 bases). The CDR3 runs to 15 residues. Germline V gives CDR1 MNHEY, CDR2 SVGAGI. V shed 5 bases and J shed 9 bases, with 20 bases lying between them.